This entry concerns a single TCR beta chain. The data derive from a study of control samples from healthy donors and cancer patients. Here immunoSEQ multiplex PCR was the method, and the copy in TCRdb shows in-frame clones only, minus some. The table lists about 230,000 clones, approximately 80% of them singletons. This CDR3 spans 15 amino acids. Trimming cost V 7 bases and J 4 bases, with 19 bases left between them. Germline V gene data show CDR1 as MDHEN and CDR2 as SYDVKM. The sequence was obtained from an older woman with lung cancer. Sequencing input: PBMCs. The V and J genes are TRBV28 and TRBJ1-2, with a possible D match to TRBD1 (6 bases). The CDR3 loop is CASNFPGGRSYGYTF. The CDR3 DNA follows: TGTGCCAGCAATTTCCCCGGGGGCAGGTCCTATGGCTACACCTTC.